The text below deals with one T cell receptor (beta chain). The sample originates from a study of blood T cell repertoires in COVID-19. In the original workflow: Nucleated cell counts were estimated from reference gene primer amplification. Only in-frame clones appear in the TCRdb table, and some are missing; sequencing was by immunoSEQ multiplex PCR. V, J and clone size were drawn from that table, and D and trimming were deduced from the DNA. Of about 120,000 clones in the sample, 70% to 85% are singletons; the top ten hold around 0.9%. The CDR3 contains 14 residues. The ends lost 6 bases at V and 7 bases at J; junction bases unmatched: 9. The V gene's germline CDR1 is SGHAT and CDR2 FQNNGV.

What was sequenced was peripheral blood. The J gene is TRBJ1-5, the V gene TRBV11-2; 7 nucleotides match TRBD1. This clonotype was sampled from a human donor with acute or convalescent COVID-19. The donor label of this sample is uncertain. CDR3 DNA: TGTGCCAGCAGTTATCAGGGGGAGCAGCAGCCCCAGCATTTT. Translating it yields CASSYQGEQQPQHF.